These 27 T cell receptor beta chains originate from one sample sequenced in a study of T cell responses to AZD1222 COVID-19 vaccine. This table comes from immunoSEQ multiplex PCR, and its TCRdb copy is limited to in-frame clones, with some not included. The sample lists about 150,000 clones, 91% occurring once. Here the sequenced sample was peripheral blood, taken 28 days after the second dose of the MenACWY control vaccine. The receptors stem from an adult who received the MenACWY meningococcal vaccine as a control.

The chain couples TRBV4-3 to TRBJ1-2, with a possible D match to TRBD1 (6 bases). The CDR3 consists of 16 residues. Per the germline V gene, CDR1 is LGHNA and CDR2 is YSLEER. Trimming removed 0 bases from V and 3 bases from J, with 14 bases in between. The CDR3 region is CASSQDFGGPHYGYTF. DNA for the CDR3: TGCGCCAGCAGCCAAGATTTTGGGGGGCCCCACTATGGCTACACCTTC.

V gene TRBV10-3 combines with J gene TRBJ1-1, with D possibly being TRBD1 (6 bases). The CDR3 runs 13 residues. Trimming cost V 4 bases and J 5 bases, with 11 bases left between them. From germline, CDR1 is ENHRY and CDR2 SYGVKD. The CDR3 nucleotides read TGTGCCATCAGTGGCAGGGGAGGAACTGAAGCTTTCTTT. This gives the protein CAISGRGGTEAFF.

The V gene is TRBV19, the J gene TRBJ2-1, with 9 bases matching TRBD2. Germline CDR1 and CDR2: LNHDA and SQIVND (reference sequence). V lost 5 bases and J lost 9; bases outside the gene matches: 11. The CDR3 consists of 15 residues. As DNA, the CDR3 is TGTGCCAGTAGTCCAGAGGGACTAGCAGAACGTGAGCAGTTCTTC. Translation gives CASSPEGLAEREQFF.

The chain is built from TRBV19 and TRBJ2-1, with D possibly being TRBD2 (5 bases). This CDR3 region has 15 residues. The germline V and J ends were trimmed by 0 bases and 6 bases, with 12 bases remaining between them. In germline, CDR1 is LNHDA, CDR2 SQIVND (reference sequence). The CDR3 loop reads CASSIEERRLNEQFF. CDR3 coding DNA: TGTGCCAGTAGTATAGAGGAGCGGAGGCTCAATGAGCAGTTCTTC.

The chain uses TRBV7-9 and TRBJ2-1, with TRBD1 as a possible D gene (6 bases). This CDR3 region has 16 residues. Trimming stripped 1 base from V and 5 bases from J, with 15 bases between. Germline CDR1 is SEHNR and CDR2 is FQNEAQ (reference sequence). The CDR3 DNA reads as TGTGCCAGCAGCTTAGGGCAGGGGTTGGTTAACAATGAGCAGTTCTTC. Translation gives CASSLGQGLVNNEQFF.

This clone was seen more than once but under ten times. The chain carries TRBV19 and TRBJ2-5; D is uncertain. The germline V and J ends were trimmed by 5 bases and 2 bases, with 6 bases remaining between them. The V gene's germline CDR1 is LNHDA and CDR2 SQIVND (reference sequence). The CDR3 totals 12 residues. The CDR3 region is CASSLGQETQYF. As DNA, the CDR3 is TGTGCCAGTAGTCTAGGGCAAGAGACCCAGTACTTC.

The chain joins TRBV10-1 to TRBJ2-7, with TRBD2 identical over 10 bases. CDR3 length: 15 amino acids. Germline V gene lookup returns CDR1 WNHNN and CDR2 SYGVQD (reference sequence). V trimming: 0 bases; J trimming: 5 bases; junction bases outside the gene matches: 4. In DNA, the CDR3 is TGCGCCAGCAGTGAGTCGGGACTAGCGCTCCACGAGCAGTACTTC. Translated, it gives CASSESGLALHEQYF.

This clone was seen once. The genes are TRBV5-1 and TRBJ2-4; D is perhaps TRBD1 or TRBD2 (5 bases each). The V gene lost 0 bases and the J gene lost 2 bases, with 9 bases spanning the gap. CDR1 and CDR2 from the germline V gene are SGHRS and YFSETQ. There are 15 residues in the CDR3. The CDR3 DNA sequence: TGCGCCAGCAGCTTGGAAGGGACCTCCAAAAACATTCAGTACTTC. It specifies CASSLEGTSKNIQYF.

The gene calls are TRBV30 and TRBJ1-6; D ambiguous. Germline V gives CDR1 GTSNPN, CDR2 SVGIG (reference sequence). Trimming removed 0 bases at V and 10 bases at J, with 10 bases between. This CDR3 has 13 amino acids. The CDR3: CAWSVSPLSPLHF. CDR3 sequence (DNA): TGTGCCTGGAGTGTAAGTCCCCTATCACCCCTCCACTTT.

The CDR3 nucleotides read TGTGCCAGCAGCTTAGGGGCAGATACGCAGTATTTT. Translating it yields CASSLGADTQYF. V gene TRBV11-2 combines with J gene TRBJ2-3; D is ambiguous. V was trimmed by 1 base and J by 4 bases, leaving 3 bases between them. The CDR3 totals 12 residues. Germline V lookup: CDR1 SGHAT, CDR2 FQNNGV.

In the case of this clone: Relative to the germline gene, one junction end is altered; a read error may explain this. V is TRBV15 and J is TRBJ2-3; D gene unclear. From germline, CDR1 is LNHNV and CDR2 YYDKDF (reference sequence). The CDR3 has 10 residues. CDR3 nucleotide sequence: TGTGCCACCAGCGGAGATACGCAGTATTTT. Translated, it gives CATSGDTQYF.

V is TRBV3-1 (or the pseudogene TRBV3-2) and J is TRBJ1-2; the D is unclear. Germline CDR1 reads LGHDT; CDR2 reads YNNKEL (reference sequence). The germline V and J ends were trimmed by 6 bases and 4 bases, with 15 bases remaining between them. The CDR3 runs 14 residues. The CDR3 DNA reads TGTGCCAGCAGGGAGGCACGTCCGGGCTATGGCTACACCTTC. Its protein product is CASREARPGYGYTF.

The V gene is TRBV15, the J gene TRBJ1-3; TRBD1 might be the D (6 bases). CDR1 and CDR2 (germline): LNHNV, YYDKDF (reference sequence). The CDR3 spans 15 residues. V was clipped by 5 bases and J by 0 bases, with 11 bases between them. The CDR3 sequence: CATSGGQFSGNTIYF. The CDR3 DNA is TGTGCCACCAGCGGCGGACAGTTCTCTGGAAACACCATATATTTT.

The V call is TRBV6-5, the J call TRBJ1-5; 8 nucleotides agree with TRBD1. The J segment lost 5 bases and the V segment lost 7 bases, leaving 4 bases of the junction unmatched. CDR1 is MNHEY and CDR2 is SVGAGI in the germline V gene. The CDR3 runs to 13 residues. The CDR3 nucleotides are TGTGCCAGCACCCTGACAGGGGATCAGCCCCAGCATTTT. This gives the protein CASTLTGDQPQHF.

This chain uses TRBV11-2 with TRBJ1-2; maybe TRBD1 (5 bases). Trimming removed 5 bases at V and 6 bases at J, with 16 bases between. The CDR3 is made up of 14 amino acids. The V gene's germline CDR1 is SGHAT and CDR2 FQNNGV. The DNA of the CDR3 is TGTGCCAGCAGCCCCCTGGGGGGGGGAGATGGCTACACCTTC. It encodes CASSPLGGGDGYTF. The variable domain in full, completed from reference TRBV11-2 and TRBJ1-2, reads EAGVAQSPRYKIIEKRQSVAFWCNPISGHATLYWYQQILGQGPKLLIQFQNNGVVDDSQLPKDRFSAERLKGVDSTLKIQPAKLEDSAVYLCASSPLGGGDGYTFGSGTRLTVV.

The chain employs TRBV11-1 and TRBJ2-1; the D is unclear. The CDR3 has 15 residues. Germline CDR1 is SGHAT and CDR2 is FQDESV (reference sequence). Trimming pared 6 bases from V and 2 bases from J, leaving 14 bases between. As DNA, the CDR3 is TGTGCCAGCAGTAAGGCTGACGCTACCTACAATGAGCAGTTCTTC. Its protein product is CASSKADATYNEQFF. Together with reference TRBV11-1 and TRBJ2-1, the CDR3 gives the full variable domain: EAEVAQSPRYKITEKSQAVAFWCDPISGHATLYWYRQILGQGPELLVQFQDESVVDDSQLPKDRFSAERLKGVDSTLKIQPAELGDSAMYLCASSKADATYNEQFFGPGTRLTVL.

In DNA form, the CDR3 reads TGTGCCAGCTCACCACGGAGGGAGACCCAGTACTTC. This gives the protein CASSPRRETQYF. This chain connects TRBV18 to TRBJ2-5, with D perhaps TRBD2 (5 bases). The CDR3 has 12 amino acids. V lost 1 base and J lost 5, with 5 bases in between. The V gene's germline CDR1 is KGHSH and CDR2 LQKENI.

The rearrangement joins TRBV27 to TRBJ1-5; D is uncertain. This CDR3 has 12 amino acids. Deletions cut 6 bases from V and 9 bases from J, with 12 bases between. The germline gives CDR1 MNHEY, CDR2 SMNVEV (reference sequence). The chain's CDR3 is CASRAGQGPQHF. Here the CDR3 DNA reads TGTGCCAGCAGAGCAGGCCAAGGGCCCCAGCATTTT.

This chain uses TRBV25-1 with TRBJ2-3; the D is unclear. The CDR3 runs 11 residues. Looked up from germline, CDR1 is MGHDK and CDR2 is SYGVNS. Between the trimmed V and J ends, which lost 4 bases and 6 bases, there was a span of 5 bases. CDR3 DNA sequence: TGTGCCAGCAGTGCGATGGATACGCAGTATTTT. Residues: CASSAMDTQYF.

The CDR3, as DNA: TGTGCCAGCAGTTACCAGACAGGTGATAGCAATCAGCCCCAGCATTTT. Translated, it gives CASSYQTGDSNQPQHF. The chain employs TRBV6-2 or TRBV6-3 and TRBJ1-5; D might be TRBD1 (6 bases). V lost 2 bases to trimming and J lost 0 bases, with 11 bases between them. Germline CDR1 and CDR2: MNHEY and SVGEGT. The CDR3 sequence is 16 residues long.

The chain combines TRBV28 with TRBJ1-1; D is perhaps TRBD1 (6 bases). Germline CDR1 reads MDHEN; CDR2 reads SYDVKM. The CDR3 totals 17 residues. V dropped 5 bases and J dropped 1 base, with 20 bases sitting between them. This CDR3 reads CASSTTGVGAENTEAFF. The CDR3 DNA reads TGTGCCAGCAGTACCACTGGGGTGGGGGCGGAGAACACTGAAGCTTTCTTT.

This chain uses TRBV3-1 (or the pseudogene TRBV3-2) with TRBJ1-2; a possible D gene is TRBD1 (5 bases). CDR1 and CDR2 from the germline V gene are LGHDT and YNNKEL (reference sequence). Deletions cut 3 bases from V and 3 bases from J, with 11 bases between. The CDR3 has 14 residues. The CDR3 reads CASSQRTPYYGYTF. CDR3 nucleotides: TGTGCCAGCAGCCAGAGGACACCGTACTATGGCTACACCTTC.

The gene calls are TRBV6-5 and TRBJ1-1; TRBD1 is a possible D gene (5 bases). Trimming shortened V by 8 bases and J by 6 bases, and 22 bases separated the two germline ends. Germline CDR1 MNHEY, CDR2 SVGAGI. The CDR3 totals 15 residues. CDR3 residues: CASGSGSGLVSEAFF. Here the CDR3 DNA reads TGTGCCAGCGGATCAGGGTCGGGATTGGTTTCTGAAGCTTTCTTT.

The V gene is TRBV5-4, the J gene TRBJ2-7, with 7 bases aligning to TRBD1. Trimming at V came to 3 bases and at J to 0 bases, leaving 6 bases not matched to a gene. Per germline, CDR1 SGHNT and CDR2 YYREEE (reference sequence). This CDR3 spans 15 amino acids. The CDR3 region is CASSWGRDSSYEQYF. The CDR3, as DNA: TGTGCCAGCAGCTGGGGCCGGGACAGCTCCTACGAGCAGTACTTC.

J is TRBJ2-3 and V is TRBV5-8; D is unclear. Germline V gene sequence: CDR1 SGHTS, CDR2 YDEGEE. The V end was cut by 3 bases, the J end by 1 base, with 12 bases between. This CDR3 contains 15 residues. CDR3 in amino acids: CASSYDAVRTDTQYF. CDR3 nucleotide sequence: TGTGCCAGCAGCTACGACGCTGTCCGCACAGATACGCAGTATTTT. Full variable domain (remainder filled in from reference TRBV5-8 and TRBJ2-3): EAGVTQSPTHLIKTRGQQATLRCSPISGHTSVYWYQQALGLGLQFLLWYDEGEERNRGNFPPRFSGRQFPNYSSELNVNALELEDSALYLCASSYDAVRTDTQYFGPGTRLTVL.

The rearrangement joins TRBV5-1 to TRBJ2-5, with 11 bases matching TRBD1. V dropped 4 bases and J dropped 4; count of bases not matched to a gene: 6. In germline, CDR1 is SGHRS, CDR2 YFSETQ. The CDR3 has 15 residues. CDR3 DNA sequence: TGCGCCAGCAGCCCCTCGGGGACAGGGGGAGAGACCCAGTACTTC. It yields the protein CASSPSGTGGETQYF.

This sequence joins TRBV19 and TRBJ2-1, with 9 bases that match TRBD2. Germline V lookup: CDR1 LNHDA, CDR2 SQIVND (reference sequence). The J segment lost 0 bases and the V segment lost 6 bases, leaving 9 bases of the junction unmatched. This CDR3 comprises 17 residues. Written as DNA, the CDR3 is TGTGCCAGTAGGGGTAGCGGGGGTTATAGCTCCTACAATGAGCAGTTCTTC. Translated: CASRGSGGYSSYNEQFF.